The 22 T cell receptor beta chains below come from one sample, sequenced in a study of T-cell reconstitution after alpha-beta-depleted transplantation in children. A TCRbeta library incorporating unique molecular identifiers was prepared. TCRdb reprocessed the PCR reads via MiXCR and lists one record per CDR3 protein. This table holds over 550,000 distinct CDR3 sequences, 10% found once. Specimen: PBMCs from the stem cell graft donor, collected from the stem cell graft. These receptors were taken from a human donor who donated a stem cell graft to a child with acute myeloid leukemia.

This clonotype was picked up a small number of times. The chain employs TRBV4-3 and TRBJ2-2; D ambiguous. CDR1 and CDR2 (germline): LGHNA, YSLEER. The CDR3 totals 12 residues. V lost 8 bases and J lost 0, with 4 bases in between. CDR3 bases: TGCGCCAGCGGGCCGAACACCGGGGAGCTGTTTTTT. Amino acid sequence: CASGPNTGELFF.

Concerning this clonotype itself: At one end the junction does not follow the germline gene, possibly because of a read error. The chain uses TRBV20-1 and TRBJ2-1; 7 bases are a match to TRBD2. CDR3 length: 15 amino acids. Germline loops: CDR1 DFQATT, CDR2 SNEGSKA (reference sequence). CDR3 sequence reads: CCARALAVSYNEQFF. As DNA, the CDR3 is TGCTGTGCTAGGGCCCTAGCGGTATCCTACAATGAGCAGTTCTTC.

This clonotype was seen more than once but under ten times. V usage is TRBV20-1 and J usage is TRBJ2-7; D perhaps matches TRBD1 (6 bases). This CDR3 region has 12 residues. Germline V gene lookup returns CDR1 DFQATT and CDR2 SNEGSKA (reference sequence). The V end was cut by 5 bases, the J end by 4 bases, with 12 bases between. CDR3 in DNA: TGCAGTGCTGGAAAGGACAGATACGAGCAGTACTTC. This gives the protein CSAGKDRYEQYF.

This clonotype was detected a few times. This sequence joins TRBV15 and TRBJ2-6; D may be TRBD2 (5 bases). The length of the CDR3 is 18 residues. CDR1 and CDR2 (germline): LNHNV, YYDKDF (reference sequence). Trimming shortened V by 0 bases and J by 1 base, and 13 bases separated the two germline ends. CDR3 in DNA: TGTGCCACCAGCAGAGATCTCTTTTCGGGATCTGGGGCCAACGTCCTGACTTTC. Translated: CATSRDLFSGSGANVLTF.

This clonotype turned up a few times. CDR3 sequence reads: CASSAQLSSYNEQFF. The CDR3 coding sequence is TGTGCCAGCAGTGCCCAATTGAGCTCCTACAATGAGCAGTTCTTC. V usage is TRBV28 and J usage is TRBJ2-1, with unresolved D. Germline lookup yields CDR1 MDHEN and CDR2 SYDVKM. V lost 5 bases to trimming and J lost 0 bases, with 11 bases between them. The CDR3 is 15 amino acids.

The chain joins TRBV25-1 to TRBJ2-7; tentatively, D is TRBD2 (6 bases). Germline V gives CDR1 MGHDK, CDR2 SYGVNS. This CDR3 contains 13 residues. Between the trimmed V and J ends, which lost 8 bases and 2 bases, there was a span of 13 bases. CDR3 bases: TGTGCCAGCCGTGGGACTGATACCTACGAGCAGTACTTC. Its protein is CASRGTDTYEQYF.

On this clonotype itself: A read error may be the cause here, since a much bigger clone is one base away. The conserved final phenylalanine or tryptophan is absent from the CDR3, which likely points to a read error. The chain employs TRBV6-1 and TRBJ2-3, with 8 bases aligning to TRBD1. The V segment lost 6 bases and the J segment 0 bases; nucleotides outside the gene matches: 5. The CDR3 spans 15 residues. Germline CDR1 reads MNHNS; CDR2 reads SASEGT. This chain's CDR3 is CASSRGQGSTDTQYL. The CDR3 region has the DNA TGTGCCAGCAGCCGTGGACAGGGCAGCACAGATACGCAGTATTTG.

On this clonotype: Possible read error: a much larger clone is one base away. V gene TRBV10-3 combines with J gene TRBJ2-7; 9 bases line up with TRBD1. Per the germline V gene, CDR1 is ENHRY and CDR2 is SYGVKD. CDR3 size: 15 residues. This chain's CDR3 is CAIKLTGGPNYEKYF. The CDR3 DNA is TGTGCCATCAAACTCACAGGGGGCCCCAACTACGAGAAGTACTTC.

This clonotype came up a few times. The chain joins TRBV5-1 to TRBJ2-7; perhaps TRBD2 as D (6 bases). CDR3 length equals 14 residues. Trimming removed 4 bases at V and 3 bases at J, with 14 bases between. Germline V gene sequence: CDR1 SGHRS, CDR2 YFSETQ. The CDR3 bases are TGCGCCAGCAGCGCGGACCCGGGGGTCTACGAGCAGTACTTC. This gives the protein CASSADPGVYEQYF.

The chain recombines TRBV4-3 with TRBJ1-2, with unresolved D. V lost 0 bases and J lost 8, with 10 bases in between. The V gene's germline CDR1 is LGHNA and CDR2 YSLEER. The length of the CDR3 is 13 residues. This chain's CDR3 is CASSQESNTGYTF. CDR3 coding DNA: TGCGCCAGCAGCCAAGAGAGTAATACCGGCTACACCTTC.

This clonotype was detected ten times or more. The chain carries TRBV20-1 and TRBJ1-6, with a tentative D call TRBD1 (5 bases). The CDR3 is 15 amino acids. Germline lookup yields CDR1 DFQATT and CDR2 SNEGSKA (reference sequence). Trimming took 1 base from V and 6 from J, leaving 13 bases between them. CDR3 nucleotides: TGCAGTGCTAGAGTGGGGGGAACAGCTAATTCACCCCTCCACTTT. This sequence encodes CSARVGGTANSPLHF.

This clonotype was seen many times. J is TRBJ2-1 and V is TRBV28; TRBD2 aligns across 10 bases. J lost 15 bases, V lost 3 bases, and 8 bases had no gene match. The CDR3 contains 13 residues. Germline loops: CDR1 MDHEN, CDR2 SYDVKM. CDR3 sequence: CASSLDSGRTSFF. For the CDR3, the DNA is TGTGCCAGCAGTTTGGATAGCGGGAGGACATCGTTCTTC.

This chain joins TRBV9 and TRBJ2-5; D unresolved. Trimming removed 0 bases at V and 1 base at J, with 10 bases between. The CDR3 spans 15 residues. CDR1 and CDR2 from the germline V gene are SGDLS and YYNGEE. This CDR3 is CASSVGGLSQETQYF. DNA of the CDR3: TGTGCCAGCAGCGTAGGTGGCTTAAGCCAAGAGACCCAGTACTTC.

The count of this clonotype is one. The genes are TRBV20-1 and TRBJ1-5; the match to TRBD1 covers 7 bases. This CDR3 region has 15 residues. Unmatched junction bases numbered 14, after V lost 6 bases and J lost 6 bases. CDR1 and CDR2 from the germline V gene are DFQATT and SNEGSKA (reference sequence). This CDR3 is CSAGTVAGGGQPQHF. The CDR3 nucleotides are TGCAGTGCGGGAACCGTGGCAGGGGGTGGTCAGCCCCAGCATTTT.

This clonotype was seen more than once but under ten times. V is TRBV11-2 and J is TRBJ2-1; TRBD1 matches 7 bases. Germline values: CDR1 SGHAT, CDR2 FQNNGV. This CDR3 contains 19 residues. The V and J ends lost 0 bases and 3 bases, in that order; junction bases with no gene match: 14. CDR3 bases: TGTGCCAGCAGCTTAGATAAGGGCACAGGGGTGTTAGGCTACAATGAGCAGTTCTTC. This codes for CASSLDKGTGVLGYNEQFF.

This clonotype was observed a few times. CDR3 sequence: CASRRQGGYTGELFF. The DNA for the CDR3 is TGTGCCAGCAGGCGACAAGGGGGGTACACCGGGGAGCTGTTTTTT. This chain links TRBV5-6 with TRBJ2-2; either TRBD1 or TRBD2 may fit D (6 bases each). The germline V gene encodes CDR1 SGHDT and CDR2 YYEEEE. The V end was cut by 5 bases, the J end by 3 bases, with 14 bases between. The CDR3 has 15 residues. The entire variable domain, with the rest obtained from reference TRBV5-6 and TRBJ2-2, is as follows: DAGVTQSPTHLIKTRGQQVTLRCSPKSGHDTVSWYQQALGQGPQFIFQYYEEEERQRGNFPDRFSGHQFPNYSSELNVNALLLGDSALYLCASRRQGGYTGELFFGEGSRLTVL.

This clonotype was found many times. The genes are TRBV7-3 and TRBJ1-1; D unresolved. Trimming took 1 base from V and 3 from J, leaving 6 bases between them. The CDR3 totals 13 residues. CDR1 SGHTA and CDR2 FQGTGA come from the germline V gene. This CDR3 reads CASSLNDYTEAFF. The CDR3 bases are TGTGCCAGCAGCTTAAATGACTACACTGAAGCTTTCTTT.

This clonotype came up a few times. DNA for the CDR3: TGTGCCAGCAGTTTGGTGGGGAGGGCGCCCTACAATGAGCAGTTCTTC. It is translated as CASSLVGRAPYNEQFF. V is TRBV27 and J is TRBJ2-1; TRBD2 matches 7 bases. This CDR3 spans 16 amino acids. Trimming at V came to 3 bases and at J to 2 bases, leaving 7 bases not matched to a gene. Germline V gene lookup returns CDR1 MNHEY and CDR2 SMNVEV (reference sequence).

The genes are TRBV9 and TRBJ2-1, with D perhaps matching TRBD2 (6 bases). Trimming removed 7 bases at V and 3 bases at J, with 20 bases between. Looked up from germline, CDR1 is SGDLS and CDR2 is YYNGEE. CDR3 length: 16 amino acids. The CDR3 DNA reads as TGTGCCAGCTCCCCGGGGCTAGCGAACGTCTACAATGAGCAGTTCTTC. Its protein product is CASSPGLANVYNEQFF.

The sample holds a few counts of this clonotype. The V gene is TRBV7-2, the J gene TRBJ1-2; D unclear. In germline, CDR1 is SGHTA, CDR2 FQGNSA. The CDR3 extends over 11 amino acids. With 3 bases removed from V and 6 bases from J, the gap between germline ends came to 5 bases. The CDR3 DNA is TGTGCCAGCAGCTTGAGGAATGGCTACACCTTC. Encoded protein: CASSLRNGYTF.

This clonotype was observed a few times. CDR3 amino acids: CASTQPPRYEQYF. The CDR3 nucleotides read TGTGCCAGCACCCAGCCCCCTCGTTACGAGCAGTACTTC. The V gene is TRBV7-2, the J gene TRBJ2-7; D call uncertain. The CDR3 sequence is 13 residues long. Germline V gene lookup returns CDR1 SGHTA and CDR2 FQGNSA. V lost 7 bases to trimming and J lost 4 bases, with 14 bases between them.

At least ten counts were recorded for this clonotype. This chain connects TRBV10-3 to TRBJ2-1; no clear D gene. The germline V gene encodes CDR1 ENHRY and CDR2 SYGVKD. The V end lost 5 bases, the J end lost 0 bases, and 8 bases lay between the germline ends. The CDR3 sequence is 14 residues long. The CDR3 is CAISWDSSYNEQFF. The CDR3 coding sequence is TGTGCCATCAGTTGGGATAGCTCCTACAATGAGCAGTTCTTC.